Below, 13 T cell receptor beta chains from the same sample are listed, as sequenced in a study of OX40 agonist ivuxolimab in advanced cancers. Assay used: immunoSEQ multiplex PCR; TCRdb lists only in-frame clones, some missing. Of 45,000 to 65,000 clones detected, about nine tenths appear once; the ten largest clones hold 6.9%. This specimen was CD4+ or CD8+ T cells sorted from blood, taken in a trial of the OX40 agonist ivuxolimab. These receptor sequences come from an adult with an advanced solid tumor such as melanoma, head and neck, liver or kidney cancer.

The chain is built from TRBV30 and TRBJ1-6; 7 bases align to TRBD1. Germline trimming cut 4 bases from V and 10 bases from J; bases unmatched to any gene: 4. Germline V gene sequence: CDR1 GTSNPN, CDR2 SVGIG (reference sequence). This CDR3 has 12 amino acids. The DNA of the CDR3 is TGTGCCTGGAACAGGGGCGAATCACCCCTCCACTTT. It is translated as CAWNRGESPLHF.

V usage is TRBV28 and J usage is TRBJ2-7; 7 nucleotides match TRBD2. The ends lost 3 bases at V and 3 bases at J; junction bases unmatched: 8. The germline V gene has CDR1 MDHEN and CDR2 SYDVKM. The CDR3 has 15 residues. The CDR3 DNA reads as TGTGCCAGCAGTTTGGGGGGGAGCGCAATCTACGAGCAGTACTTC. Residues: CASSLGGSAIYEQYF. Filled out from reference TRBV28 and TRBJ2-7, the complete variable domain reads DVKVTQSSRYLVKRTGEKVFLECVQDMDHENMFWYRQDPGLGLRLIYFSYDVKMKEKGDIPEGYSVSREKKERFSLILESASTNQTSMYLCASSLGGSAIYEQYFGPGTRLTVT.

V is TRBV9 and J is TRBJ1-4; D not resolved. Germline-derived CDR1 and CDR2 are SGDLS and YYNGEE. The V gene lost 0 bases and the J gene lost 8 bases, with 20 bases spanning the gap. CDR3 length equals 17 residues. The CDR3 DNA reads TGTGCCAGCAGCGTAGGGGAGATCAGTAACGCCCGAGAAAAACTGTTTTTT. Translated, it gives CASSVGEISNAREKLFF. Supplemented by reference TRBV9 and TRBJ1-4, the full variable domain reads DSGVTQTPKHLITATGQRVTLRCSPRSGDLSVYWYQQSLDQGLQFLIQYYNGEERAKGNILERFSAQQFPDLHSELNLSSLELGDSALYFCASSVGEISNAREKLFFGSGTQLSVL.

CDR3 in DNA: TGCGCCAGCAGCTTGATAGCGGACAATGAGCAGTTCTTC. Protein sequence: CASSLIADNEQFF. This chain uses TRBV5-1 with TRBJ2-1; maybe TRBD2 (6 bases). The germline V gene has CDR1 SGHRS and CDR2 YFSETQ. Trimming left V 1 base short and J 5 bases short, with 7 bases between. The CDR3 contains 13 residues. The full variable domain, with the rest looked up from reference TRBV5-1 and TRBJ2-1, is KAGVTQTPRYLIKTRGQQVTLSCSPISGHRSVSWYQQTPGQGLQFLFEYFSETQRNKGNFPGRFSGRQFSNSRSEMNVSTLELGDSALYLCASSLIADNEQFFGPGTRLTVL.

This chain connects TRBV11-2 to TRBJ1-3; D is ambiguous. The CDR3 spans 15 residues. The ends were cut back, 2 bases at V and 0 bases at J, with 8 bases in the middle. Germline V lookup: CDR1 SGHAT, CDR2 FQNNGV. The CDR3 DNA is TGTGCCAGCAGCTTAATGGGAGGCTCTGGAAACACCATATATTTT. Amino acid sequence: CASSLMGGSGNTIYF.

The genes are TRBV10-3 and TRBJ2-5; 7 nucleotides agree with TRBD2. Trimming at V came to 10 bases and at J to 3 bases, leaving 8 bases not matched to a gene. This CDR3 is built from 13 residues. Looked up from germline, CDR1 is ENHRY and CDR2 is SYGVKD. This chain's CDR3 is CATGRAREETQYF. The DNA of the CDR3 is TGTGCCACTGGGAGGGCCAGGGAAGAGACCCAGTACTTC.

This clone was found once. The CDR3 here is CASSVLRWGSSSYNEQFF. Written as DNA, the CDR3 is TGTGCCAGCAGTGTACTCCGATGGGGGAGTAGCTCCTACAATGAGCAGTTCTTC. The chain combines TRBV2 with TRBJ2-1; D may correspond to TRBD1 or TRBD2 (5 bases each). Germline V lookup: CDR1 SNHLY, CDR2 FYNNEI. V lost 4 bases and J lost 0, with 19 bases in between. This CDR3 has 18 amino acids.

The chain has TRBV4-1 and TRBJ1-4; no firm D call. Deletions cut 2 bases from V and 8 bases from J, with 12 bases between. This CDR3 is built from 14 residues. The V gene's germline CDR1 is MGHRA and CDR2 YSYEKL. CDR3 sequence (DNA): TGCGCCAGCAGCCAATTACAGAGCCGGGAAAAACTGTTTTTT. Protein product: CASSQLQSREKLFF.

This clone came up a few times. This chain uses TRBV28 with TRBJ1-3; 9 nucleotides match TRBD1. Trimming at V came to 5 bases and at J to 1 base, leaving 15 bases not matched to a gene. This CDR3 region has 19 residues. From germline, CDR1 is MDHEN and CDR2 SYDVKM. The CDR3 DNA reads as TGTGCCAGCAGTGACCGGGACAGGGACCGATACTCTTCTGGAAACACCATATATTTT. Its protein product is CASSDRDRDRYSSGNTIYF. Based on the CDR3 plus reference TRBV28 and TRBJ1-3, the full variable domain is DVKVTQSSRYLVKRTGEKVFLECVQDMDHENMFWYRQDPGLGLRLIYFSYDVKMKEKGDIPEGYSVSREKKERFSLILESASTNQTSMYLCASSDRDRDRYSSGNTIYFGEGSWLTVV.

The chain carries TRBV11-2 and TRBJ1-1; the D gene is possibly TRBD1 (5 bases). Germline CDR1 is SGHAT and CDR2 is FQNNGV. The V end was cut by 3 bases, the J end by 4 bases, with 15 bases between. CDR3 length: 15 residues. The CDR3 here is CASSFIGTARTEAFF. DNA of the CDR3: TGTGCCAGCAGCTTCATCGGGACGGCCCGCACTGAAGCTTTCTTT.

The rearrangement links TRBV9 to TRBJ2-5, with D possibly being TRBD2 (6 bases). Germline V lookup: CDR1 SGDLS, CDR2 YYNGEE. This CDR3 contains 16 residues. The V end was cut by 0 bases, the J end by 5 bases, with 17 bases between. The DNA of the CDR3 is TGTGCCAGCAGCGTAGGAGAGGGACTCCCTCGGGAGACCCAGTACTTC. Protein product: CASSVGEGLPRETQYF. The whole variable domain, remainder taken from reference TRBV9 and TRBJ2-5, is DSGVTQTPKHLITATGQRVTLRCSPRSGDLSVYWYQQSLDQGLQFLIQYYNGEERAKGNILERFSAQQFPDLHSELNLSSLELGDSALYFCASSVGEGLPRETQYFGPGTRLLVL.

V usage is TRBV5-6 and J usage is TRBJ2-2; 8 nucleotides match TRBD1. CDR1 and CDR2 (germline): SGHDT, YYEEEE. With V trimmed by 6 bases and J by 5 bases, 12 bases remained unmatched. This CDR3 is built from 16 residues. The CDR3 DNA follows: TGTGCCAGCATAAAATGGAGACAGGGGTTAACCGGGGAGCTGTTTTTT. It encodes CASIKWRQGLTGELFF.

The chain uses TRBV18 and TRBJ2-1, with 8 bases identical to TRBD2. J lost 6 bases, V lost 3 bases, and 10 bases had no gene match. The CDR3 sequence is 16 residues long. Per the germline V gene, CDR1 is KGHSH and CDR2 is LQKENI. The CDR3 is CASSPSLLAEGNEQFF. The CDR3 bases are TGTGCCAGCTCACCGTCCCTACTAGCGGAAGGCAATGAGCAGTTCTTC.